The 27 T cell receptor beta chains below were found in one sample sequenced in a study of spatial heterogeneity in lung cancer. Indicated time point: blood at routine non-recurrence follow-up after resection. MiXCR, applied by TCRdb to the 5' RACE reads, yields one record per CDR3 protein. The sample records roughly 16,000 distinct CDR3 sequences, 6.3% being singletons. The specimen comprised PBMCs, sampled at follow-up. The receptor source for this set is a male donor with early-stage non-small cell lung cancer.

This clonotype was found many times. The CDR3: CASSPAGRFPITQYF. The CDR3 coding sequence is TGTGCCAGCAGCCCGGCAGGCCGATTCCCCATTACGCAGTATTTT. J is TRBJ2-3 and V is TRBV5-6; D uncertain. V lost 4 bases, J lost 8 bases, and 20 bases lay in between. The CDR3 loop spans 15 amino acids. CDR1 is SGHDT and CDR2 is YYEEEE in the germline V gene. The whole variable domain, filled in from reference TRBV5-6 and TRBJ2-3, reads DAGVTQSPTHLIKTRGQQVTLRCSPKSGHDTVSWYQQALGQGPQFIFQYYEEEERQRGNFPDRFSGHQFPNYSSELNVNALLLGDSALYLCASSPAGRFPITQYFGPGTRLTVL.

About this clonotype: The germline gene is not matched at one end of the junction; a read error may be the cause. The chain has TRBV10-3 and TRBJ1-5; weak D call: TRBD1 (5 bases). The CDR3 runs 13 residues. Germline V CDR1 and CDR2: ENHRY, SYGVKD. CDR3 residues: CAISRDGNQPQRF. The DNA of the CDR3 is TGTGCCATCAGTCGGGACGGCAATCAGCCCCAGCGTTTT.

This clonotype was recorded at least ten times. The chain joins TRBV21-1 to TRBJ2-3; the table gives TRBD1 as D, unverified against the DNA. TRBV21-1 is a pseudogene segment. There are 17 residues in the CDR3. CDR3 sequence (DNA): TGTGCCAGCAGCAAAGTGCATGAGGGGGCGAGTCCAGATACGCAGTATTTT. Its protein product is CASSKVHEGASPDTQYF.

In this sample, this clonotype turned up many times. The chain couples TRBV4-2 to TRBJ2-1; 14 bases match TRBD2. V was pared by 4 bases and J by 7 bases, with 3 bases of the junction left unmatched. CDR3 length: 15 residues. The germline V gene encodes CDR1 LGHNA and CDR2 YNFKEQ. CDR3 residues: CASSPGTSGRNEQFF. The CDR3 bases are TGTGCCAGCAGCCCCGGGACTAGCGGGAGAAATGAGCAGTTCTTC.

This clonotype was recorded a few times. The chain has TRBV5-1 and TRBJ2-5; maybe TRBD1 (6 bases). V was pared by 5 bases and J by 2 bases, with 19 bases between. Germline V gene sequence: CDR1 SGHRS, CDR2 YFSETQ. The CDR3 spans 16 residues. CDR3 sequence: CASSKQGSPWQETQYF. CDR3 coding DNA: TGCGCCAGCAGTAAACAGGGCAGCCCGTGGCAAGAGACCCAGTACTTC.

This clonotype was counted many times. J is TRBJ2-7 and V is TRBV27; D unclear. There are 14 residues in the CDR3. The germline V gene encodes CDR1 MNHEY and CDR2 SMNVEV (reference sequence). Deletions cut 2 bases from V and 6 bases from J, with 14 bases between. CDR3 protein: CASSLRVPPGEQYF. Here the CDR3 DNA reads TGTGCCAGCAGTTTAAGGGTACCCCCCGGCGAGCAGTACTTC.

The V gene is TRBV20-1, the J gene TRBJ2-7; D possibly corresponds to TRBD2 (6 bases). The germline gives CDR1 DFQATT, CDR2 SNEGSKA (reference sequence). This CDR3 contains 14 residues. Trimming removed 2 bases from V and 1 base from J, with 12 bases in between. CDR3 DNA sequence: TGCAGTGCTAGAACTAGCCCCTCATCCTACGAGCAGTACTTC. Translation: CSARTSPSSYEQYF.

This clonotype is judged medium-sized. The chain carries TRBV7-9 and TRBJ2-7; a weak D match, TRBD1 (6 bases). Trimming left V 2 bases short and J 3 bases short, with 8 bases between. The CDR3 sequence is 13 residues long. Germline V gene data show CDR1 as SEHNR and CDR2 as FQNEAQ (reference sequence). CDR3 protein: CASSLSGDYEQYF. The CDR3 DNA follows: TGTGCCAGCAGCTTATCAGGGGACTACGAGCAGTACTTC.

This clonotype was seen at least ten times. This rearrangement joins TRBV28 to TRBJ2-3; tentatively, D is TRBD1 or TRBD2 (5 bases each). Germline loops: CDR1 MDHEN, CDR2 SYDVKM. This CDR3 region has 14 residues. The V and J ends lost 6 bases and 0 bases respectively, with 10 bases between them. The CDR3 is CASSGTTSTDTQYF. CDR3 DNA sequence: TGTGCCAGCAGCGGGACCACTAGCACAGATACGCAGTATTTT.

The sample holds many counts of this clonotype. V is TRBV27 and J is TRBJ2-2; D not resolved. This CDR3 contains 12 residues. V lost 6 bases and J 7 bases, leaving 9 bases between the germline ends. The germline CDR1 and CDR2 sequences are MNHEY and SMNVEV (reference sequence). CDR3 loop: CASSSPIGELFF. The CDR3 region has the DNA TGTGCCAGCAGCAGTCCTATCGGGGAGCTGTTTTTT.

This clonotype came up many times. The rearrangement links TRBV7-2 to TRBJ2-1; TRBD2 is a possible D gene (5 bases). The CDR3 loop spans 15 amino acids. Germline V gene data show CDR1 as SGHTA and CDR2 as FQGNSA. Trimming took off 0 bases at V and 7 bases at J, with 13 bases between the two ends. CDR3 amino acids: CASSLASGVRNEQFF. DNA for the CDR3: TGTGCCAGCAGCTTAGCGTCCGGGGTGAGGAATGAGCAGTTCTTC.

In its sample, this clonotype was seen many times. This chain uses TRBV28 with TRBJ1-4; D is perhaps TRBD1 (5 bases). Germline CDR1 MDHEN, CDR2 SYDVKM. V was clipped by 2 bases and J by 8 bases, with 12 bases between them. The CDR3 length is 14 residues. The CDR3 region is CASSLQGPWEKLFF. The CDR3 DNA reads as TGTGCCAGCAGTTTACAGGGCCCCTGGGAAAAACTGTTTTTT.

This clonotype was recorded many times. The rearrangement uses TRBV28 and TRBJ2-1; 8 positions match TRBD1. The CDR3 is made up of 15 amino acids. Germline V lookup: CDR1 MDHEN, CDR2 SYDVKM. After removal of 3 bases from V and 4 bases from J, the junction contained 5 bases not matched to a gene. CDR3 coding DNA: TGTGCCAGCAGTTTCCAGGGACAGGAATACAATGAGCAGTTCTTC. It encodes CASSFQGQEYNEQFF.

This clonotype was seen at least ten times. The rearrangement joins TRBV12-3 or TRBV12-4 to TRBJ2-4, with 13 bases identical to TRBD2. The CDR3 runs to 18 residues. V was clipped by 1 base and J by 2 bases; unmatched bases: 5. This CDR3 is CASSLGTSGRGTKNIQYF. In DNA, the CDR3 is TGTGCCAGCAGTTTAGGGACTAGCGGGAGAGGGACCAAAAACATTCAGTACTTC.

In this sample, this clonotype turned up many times. V usage is TRBV12-3 or TRBV12-4 and J usage is TRBJ2-7; a weak D match, TRBD1 (6 bases). The CDR3 is 12 residues long. V was cut by 5 bases and J by 3 bases, with 8 bases left in between. CDR3 residues: CASSKDSYEQYF. As DNA, the CDR3 is TGTGCCAGCAGTAAGGACAGCTACGAGCAGTACTTC.

This clonotype was observed a few times. The chain combines TRBV11-2 with TRBJ1-6; no clear D gene. The CDR3 contains 13 residues. Germline V gene sequence: CDR1 SGHAT, CDR2 FQNNGV. V was cut by 5 bases and J by 11 bases, with 13 bases left in between. As DNA, the CDR3 is TGTGCCAGCAGCCCCAGCCCCAGCCCACCCCTCCACTTT. This encodes CASSPSPSPPLHF.

This clonotype has a count of ten or more. The J gene is TRBJ2-7, the V gene TRBV5-1, with no clear D. This CDR3 is built from 13 residues. V lost 0 bases to trimming and J lost 5 bases, with 9 bases between them. Germline CDR1 SGHRS, CDR2 YFSETQ. The CDR3: CASSLGRWDEQYF. The CDR3, as DNA: TGCGCCAGCAGCTTGGGCAGGTGGGACGAGCAGTACTTC.

This clonotype was counted at least ten times. The chain is built from TRBV20-1 and TRBJ1-5, with 7 bases matching TRBD1. V lost 6 bases and J lost 3; bases outside the gene matches: 8. This CDR3 is built from 14 residues. Germline assignment: CDR1 DFQATT and CDR2 SNEGSKA (reference sequence). The CDR3 nucleotides read TGCAGTGCCCCCGGACAGGAACTCAATCAGCCCCAGCATTTT. This encodes CSAPGQELNQPQHF.

This clonotype was recorded many times. The chain recombines TRBV4-3 with TRBJ2-7; TRBD1 might be the D (6 bases). V lost 1 base and J lost 3, with 10 bases in between. This CDR3 spans 14 amino acids. Germline CDR1 LGHNA, CDR2 YSLEER. The CDR3 DNA follows: TGCGCCAGCAGCCAAGCAACAGGGCGCTACGAGCAGTACTTC. Amino acids: CASSQATGRYEQYF.

This clonotype was found many times. The chain joins TRBV2 to TRBJ1-4, with D unresolved. Per the germline V gene, CDR1 is SNHLY and CDR2 is FYNNEI. The germline V and J ends were trimmed by 0 bases and 0 bases, with 11 bases remaining between them. The CDR3 sequence is 17 residues long. CDR3 amino acids: CASSEAQDTATNEKLFF. Here the CDR3 DNA reads TGTGCCAGCAGTGAAGCGCAGGATACTGCAACTAATGAAAAACTGTTTTTT.

There are many counts of this clonotype. This chain joins TRBV11-2 and TRBJ1-1; the D is unclear. Looked up from germline, CDR1 is SGHAT and CDR2 is FQNNGV. Trimming took 0 bases from V and 5 from J, leaving 4 bases between them. The CDR3 runs to 12 residues. The CDR3 DNA is TGTGCCAGCAGCTTAGATAGGACTGAAGCTTTCTTT. Its translation: CASSLDRTEAFF.

This clonotype was counted ten times or more. V is TRBV2 and J is TRBJ2-2; D not certain. From germline, CDR1 is SNHLY and CDR2 FYNNEI. V was cut by 6 bases and J by 2 bases, with 10 bases left in between. The CDR3 contains 14 residues. Written as DNA, the CDR3 is TGTGCCAGCAGCCTGACGGTTAACACCGGGGAGCTGTTTTTT. Its protein product is CASSLTVNTGELFF.

At least ten counts were recorded for this clonotype. The chain has TRBV6-6 and TRBJ2-5; D may be TRBD1 or TRBD2 (5 bases each). This CDR3 comprises 12 residues. Trimming removed 2 bases at V and 7 bases at J, with 8 bases between. Germline V gene sequence: CDR1 MNHNY, CDR2 SVGAGI (reference sequence). The CDR3 DNA sequence: TGTGCCAGCAGTTACGAGGGGATGACCCAGTACTTC. Encoded protein: CASSYEGMTQYF.

The V gene is TRBV6-5, the J gene TRBJ2-3; D possibly corresponds to TRBD2 (6 bases). V gave up 2 bases and J gave up 14 bases, with 14 bases separating them. Germline CDR1 reads MNHEY; CDR2 reads SVGAGI. CDR3 length: 12 residues. As DNA, the CDR3 is TGTGCCAGCAGTTACATGGACTATGTATGGTATTTT. Amino acid sequence: CASSYMDYVWYF.

There are many counts of this clonotype. The chain recombines TRBV7-2 with TRBJ1-1; no firm D call. Per germline, CDR1 SGHTA and CDR2 FQGNSA. V was pared by 0 bases and J by 0 bases, with 8 bases between. The CDR3 is 15 residues long. The CDR3 DNA sequence: TGTGCCAGCAGCTTAGCGAGTGTAATGAACACTGAAGCTTTCTTT. This encodes CASSLASVMNTEAFF.

There are many counts of this clonotype. V and J are TRBV5-4 and TRBJ2-2; 8 nucleotides agree with TRBD1. The ends lost 3 bases at V and 1 base at J; junction bases unmatched: 2. This CDR3 is built from 15 residues. Germline CDR1 is SGHNT and CDR2 is YYREEE (reference sequence). This CDR3 is CASSSGQVNTGELFF. CDR3 nucleotides: TGTGCCAGCAGCTCGGGACAGGTGAACACCGGGGAGCTGTTTTTT. Full variable domain (outside the CDR3, taken from reference TRBV5-4 and TRBJ2-2): ETGVTQSPTHLIKTRGQQVTLRCSSQSGHNTVSWYQQALGQGPQFIFQYYREEENGRGNFPPRFSGLQFPNYSSELNVNALELDDSALYLCASSSGQVNTGELFFGEGSRLTVL.

The table lists this clonotype with a few counts. This chain uses TRBV9 with TRBJ2-2, with a possible D match to TRBD1 (5 bases). CDR1 is SGDLS, CDR2 YYNGEE, per germline. The length of the CDR3 is 12 residues. V dropped 4 bases and J dropped 4 bases, with 5 bases sitting between them. The CDR3 reads CASSRGTGELFF. As DNA, the CDR3 is TGTGCCAGCAGCAGGGGCACCGGGGAGCTGTTTTTT.